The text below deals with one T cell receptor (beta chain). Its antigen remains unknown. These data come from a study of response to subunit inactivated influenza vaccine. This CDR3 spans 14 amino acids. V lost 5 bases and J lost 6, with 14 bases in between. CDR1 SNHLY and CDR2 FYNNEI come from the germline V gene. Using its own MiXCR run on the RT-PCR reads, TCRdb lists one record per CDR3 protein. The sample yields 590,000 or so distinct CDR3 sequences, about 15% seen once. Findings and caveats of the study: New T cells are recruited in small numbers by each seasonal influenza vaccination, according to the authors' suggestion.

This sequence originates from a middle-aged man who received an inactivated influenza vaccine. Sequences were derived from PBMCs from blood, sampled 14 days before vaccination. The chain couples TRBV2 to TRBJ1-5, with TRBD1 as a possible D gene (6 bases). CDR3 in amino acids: CASSPDSPGQPQHF. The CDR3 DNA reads TGTGCCAGCAGTCCGGACAGCCCGGGTCAGCCCCAGCATTTT.